Listed here are 4 T cell receptor beta chains from one sample, sequenced in a study of cytomegalovirus exposure and HLA in healthy donors. The PCR ran on 60 Vbeta and 13 Jbeta primers. Using immunoSEQ multiplex PCR, the repertoire was profiled, and TCRdb retains in-frame clones only, with some absent. The sample lists fewer than 200,000 clones; around 75% were seen once. The specimen was PBMCs. The receptor set was obtained from a man between 18 and 35 years old in good health and CMV-seronegative.

The chain uses TRBV29-1 and TRBJ2-7, with D possibly TRBD2 on 5 matching bases. V lost 5 bases and J 3 bases, leaving 8 bases between the germline ends. Germline loops: CDR1 SQVTM, CDR2 ANQGSEA. The CDR3 has 11 residues. The CDR3 protein is CSVSGSYEQYF. The CDR3 DNA is TGCAGCGTTAGTGGGAGCTACGAGCAGTACTTC.

This chain uses TRBV6-1 with TRBJ2-2; D is possibly TRBD2 (5 bases). The CDR3 covers 17 residues. Germline CDR1 is MNHNS and CDR2 is SASEGT. V lost 0 bases and J 3 bases, leaving 14 bases between the germline ends. The CDR3 DNA follows: TGTGCCAGCAGTGAAGCGCTCCGGGGAATAGACACCGGGGAGCTGTTTTTT. Amino acid sequence: CASSEALRGIDTGELFF.

This clone was detected only once. The chain uses TRBV19 and TRBJ1-1; D possibly corresponds to TRBD1 (6 bases). V lost 6 bases, J lost 2 bases, and 13 bases lay in between. The CDR3 spans 14 residues. From germline, CDR1 is LNHDA and CDR2 SQIVND (reference sequence). The chain's CDR3 is CASSPGEYNTEAFF. The CDR3 DNA reads TGTGCCAGTAGCCCAGGGGAGTATAACACTGAAGCTTTCTTT.

The V gene is TRBV7-2, the J gene TRBJ1-2; 8 bases fit TRBD1. V lost 2 bases to trimming and J lost 7 bases; unmatched junction nucleotides: 15. The CDR3 totals 17 residues. Germline-derived CDR1 and CDR2 are SGHTA and FQGNSA. This chain's CDR3 is CASSLRESAGGVGGYTF. The CDR3 region has the DNA TGTGCCAGCAGCTTAAGGGAGTCGGCAGGGGGCGTGGGTGGCTACACCTTC.